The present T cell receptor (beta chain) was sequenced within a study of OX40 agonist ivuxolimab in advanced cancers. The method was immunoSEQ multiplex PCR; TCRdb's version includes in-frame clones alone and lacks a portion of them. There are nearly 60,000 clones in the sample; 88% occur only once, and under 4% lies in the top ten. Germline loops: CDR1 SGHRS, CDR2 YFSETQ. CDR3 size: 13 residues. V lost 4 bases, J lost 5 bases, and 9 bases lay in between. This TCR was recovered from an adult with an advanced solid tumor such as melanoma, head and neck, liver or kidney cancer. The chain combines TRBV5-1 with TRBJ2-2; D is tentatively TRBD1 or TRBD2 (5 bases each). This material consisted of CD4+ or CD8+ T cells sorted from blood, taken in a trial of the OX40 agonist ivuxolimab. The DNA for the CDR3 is TGCGCCAGCAGCCGAGGGGTTACCGGGGAGCTGTTTTTT. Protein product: CASSRGVTGELFF.